This T cell receptor beta chain was sequenced during a study of OX40 agonist ivuxolimab in advanced cancers. Clones were sequenced by immunoSEQ multiplex PCR, and TCRdb holds only the in-frame ones, with some missing. The sample shows fewer than 80,000 clones, approximately 89% of them seen only once. On this clone: Antigen specificity is unknown.

Study findings and constraints: On average, CD8+ T cells had more expanded clones than CD4+.

This clonotype was obtained from an adult with an advanced solid tumor such as melanoma, head and neck, liver or kidney cancer. Material: CD4+ or CD8+ T cells sorted from blood, obtained in a trial of the OX40 agonist ivuxolimab.

In DNA, the CDR3 is TGTGCCAGCAGTTTAACCGCAGGGGGCTTAACAGATACGCAGTATTTT. Amino acids: CASSLTAGGLTDTQYF. This chain links TRBV28 with TRBJ2-3; 8 bases align to TRBD1. Germline lookup yields CDR1 MDHEN and CDR2 SYDVKM. The V and J ends lost 2 bases and 3 bases, in that order; junction bases with no gene match: 7. CDR3 length: 16 residues.